The text below deals with one TCR beta chain. What it recognizes is unknown. Using immunoSEQ multiplex PCR, the repertoire was profiled, and TCRdb retains in-frame clones only, with some absent. The sample contains about 78,000 clones, 87% of which appear only once. The germline V and J ends were trimmed by 6 bases and 0 bases, with 12 bases remaining between them. CDR1 is MNHEY, CDR2 SMNVEV, per germline (reference sequence). The CDR3 is 14 residues long. This sample was taken from a study of OX40 agonist ivuxolimab in advanced cancers. Regarding the study as a whole: Antigen specificity remained undetermined for the expanded peripheral T cells. Among the lowest peripheral clonal expansion occurred in 0.1-3.0 mg/kg partial responders.

The TCR was taken from an adult with an advanced solid tumor such as melanoma, head and neck, liver or kidney cancer. This chain connects TRBV27 to TRBJ2-7, with D perhaps being TRBD1 or TRBD2 (5 bases each). The source was CD4+ or CD8+ T cells sorted from blood, collected in a trial of the OX40 agonist ivuxolimab. The CDR3, as DNA: TGTGCCAGCAGGTGGGACGGACTCTCCTACGAGCAGTACTTC. This gives the protein CASRWDGLSYEQYF.